Listed below are T cell receptor beta chains from one sample, sequenced in a study of cytomegalovirus exposure and HLA in healthy donors. This table comes from immunoSEQ multiplex PCR, and its TCRdb copy is limited to in-frame clones, with some not included. Seen here are about 170,000 clones, approximately 88% observed once, and the top ten hold 1.2%. Input material: PBMCs. These receptors all stem from a boy aged 2 to 10 in good health and CMV-seronegative. The CDR3 runs from the conserved cysteine through the conserved F or W. The D gene is left open where the match is weak.

>TRBD2|TRBJ2-1|TRBV7-3
CASSLVSPGLAPRNEQFF
>TRBD1|TRBJ2-5|TRBV20-1
CSAPGGETQYF
>.|TRBJ1-1|TRBV6-1
CASSDKRRGTEAFF
>.|TRBJ2-1|TRBV7-2
CASSLDRDYYNEQFF
>TRBD1|TRBJ1-5|TRBV29-1
CSAAQGNNQPQHF
>.|TRBJ2-2|TRBV19
CASSIPEHGGGLFF
>.|TRBJ1-2|TRBV4-3
CASSQFGKSANYGYTF
>.|TRBJ2-7|TRBV4-3
CASSQREGAVEQYF
>TRBD1|TRBJ2-1|TRBV5-1
CASSETGTGYNEQFF
>TRBD1|TRBJ2-2|TRBV23-1
CAISHRQGAGELFF
>.|TRBJ1-6|TRBV9
CASSVDDSNSPLHF
>.|TRBJ1-1|TRBV27
CASSLSLAGGPKGEAFF
>TRBD2|TRBJ2-5|TRBV7-9
CASSLLLAGGKETQYF
>TRBD2|TRBJ2-5|TRBV5-1
CASSAAGGLGETQYF
>TRBD2|TRBJ2-1|TRBV5-1
CASSLATGLAAHEQFF
>.|TRBJ1-2|TRBV30
CAWTGRGIYGYTF
>TRBD1|TRBJ1-3|TRBV5-6
CASRLTGGLSGNTIYF
>.|TRBJ1-1|TRBV6-5
CASGRHPNTEAFF
>.|TRBJ1-1|TRBV11-1
CASRPVGETNTEAFF
>.|TRBJ1-6|TRBV11-2
CASSLAQYNSPLHF
>TRBD2|TRBJ2-3|TRBV5-8
CASSFTSGGASPDTQYF
>.|TRBJ1-2|TRBV30
CAWKRSGALSYTF
>.|TRBJ2-1|TRBV2
CASIPRGRNEQFF
>TRBD1|TRBJ1-1|TRBV5-1
CASSFGDRPTPEAFF
>TRBD2|TRBJ2-7|TRBV5-1
CASSLAYGGGIYEQYF
>TRBD1|TRBJ1-1|TRBV5-1
CASSSTGQVNTEAFF
>.|TRBJ2-1|TRBV12-5
CASGSNRVGEQFF
>.|TRBJ1-2|TRBV7-9
CASSPDPGDGYTF
>TRBD2|TRBJ2-1|TRBV9
CASSVSAGLGNEQFF
>TRBD2|TRBJ2-1|TRBV29-1
CSALAGGLNEQFF
>.|TRBJ1-6|TRBV5-6
CASSLGGQNSPLHF
>.|TRBJ2-3|TRBV10-2
CASSAQGDTDTQYF
>TRBD2|TRBJ2-3|TRBV14
CASSQSLSSGGFTDTQYF
>.|TRBJ1-1|TRBV19
CATSPQTSLNTEAFF
>TRBD1|TRBJ1-1|TRBV5-1
CASSLVPGGNGEAFF
>.|TRBJ1-5|TRBV7-9
CASSLGVGQSNQPQHF
>.|TRBJ1-1|TRBV6-1
CASSRTGQYTEAFF
>TRBD2|TRBJ2-7|TRBV9
CASSVAGGPSYEQYF
>.|TRBJ2-5|TRBV4-2
CASSQSGDGETQYF
>.|TRBJ2-5|TRBV7-9
CASSLWGGGGDQETQYF
>.|TRBJ2-2|TRBV30
CAWRDSANTGELFF
>.|TRBJ1-5|TRBV7-2
CASSPTRNSNQPQHF
>TRBD1|.|TRBV5-6
CASSRDSNYEQYF
>.|TRBJ2-5|TRBV7-9
CASSLAGGGLETQYF
>TRBD1|TRBJ1-6|TRBV30
CAWRDRGRAPLHF
>.|TRBJ1-1|TRBV5-1
CASSFNRENTEAFF
>TRBD1|TRBJ1-1|TRBV19
CASSIRAGGVTEAFF
>TRBD2|TRBJ2-1|TRBV19
CASSKLAGAANNEQFF
>.|TRBJ1-3|TRBV30
CAWRLWGGTGNTIYF
>.|TRBJ1-5|TRBV19
CASTSGQGNQPQHF
>TRBD2|TRBJ2-7|TRBV4-2
CASSQTSGTYEQYF
>TRBD2|TRBJ2-1|TRBV18
CASSPMASGGSSYNEQFF
>TRBD1|TRBJ2-6|TRBV27
CASRFQGATGANVLTF
>.|TRBJ1-4|TRBV7-2
CASSLSSVSEKLFF
>.|TRBJ2-7|TRBV7-3
CASSLRPGEYEQYF